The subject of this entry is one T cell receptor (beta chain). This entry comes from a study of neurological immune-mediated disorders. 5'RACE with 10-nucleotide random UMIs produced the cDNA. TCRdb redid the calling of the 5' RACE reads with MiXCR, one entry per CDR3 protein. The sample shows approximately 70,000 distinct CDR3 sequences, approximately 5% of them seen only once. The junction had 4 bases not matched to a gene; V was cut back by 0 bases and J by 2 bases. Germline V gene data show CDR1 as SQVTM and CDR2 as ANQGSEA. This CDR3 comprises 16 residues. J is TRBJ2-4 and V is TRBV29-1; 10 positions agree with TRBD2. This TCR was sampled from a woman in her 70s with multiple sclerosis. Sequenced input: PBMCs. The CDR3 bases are TGCAGCGTTGAAGAGGGTAGCGGGAGGACCAAAAACATTCAGTACTTC. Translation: CSVEEGSGRTKNIQYF. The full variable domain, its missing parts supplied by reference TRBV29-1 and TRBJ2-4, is SAVISQKPSRDICQRGTSLTIQCQVDSQVTMMFWYRQQPGQSLTLIATANQGSEATYESGFVIDKFPISRPNLTFSTLTVSNMSPEDSSIYLCSVEEGSGRTKNIQYFGAGTRLSVL.